The 10 T cell receptor beta chains below come from one sample, sequenced in a study of response to subunit inactivated influenza vaccine. TCRdb re-analysed the RT-PCR reads in MiXCR, keeping a single row per CDR3 protein. This table has fewer than 700,000 distinct CDR3 sequences, 10% to 15% appearing once. The source material was PBMCs from blood, sampled roughly 47 days after vaccination. All receptors derive from a man in his fifties or sixties who received an inactivated influenza vaccine.

This clonotype was seen a handful of times. The chain recombines TRBV2 with TRBJ2-3; TRBD2 matches 11 bases. Trimming cost V 6 bases and J 3 bases; bases outside gene matches: 11. The CDR3 runs to 17 residues. Looked up from germline, CDR1 is SNHLY and CDR2 is FYNNEI. The CDR3 protein is CASRGRLAGGWTDTQYF. CDR3 nucleotides: TGTGCCAGCAGGGGCCGCCTAGCGGGAGGTTGGACAGATACGCAGTATTTT.

The chain has TRBV7-3 and TRBJ2-1; 8 bases match TRBD2. The CDR3 is made up of 18 amino acids. The ends lost 5 bases at V and 0 bases at J; junction bases unmatched: 12. Germline-derived CDR1 and CDR2 are SGHTA and FQGTGA. The CDR3 is CASSPGGAGPSSYNEQFF. The CDR3 DNA is TGTGCCAGCAGCCCCGGGGGGGCGGGGCCAAGCTCCTACAATGAGCAGTTCTTC.

In this sample, this clonotype turned up a few times. The rearrangement links TRBV20-1 to TRBJ1-1; D remains unclear. From germline, CDR1 is DFQATT and CDR2 SNEGSKA (reference sequence). There are 11 residues in the CDR3. Deletions cut 3 bases from V and 7 bases from J, with 9 bases between. For the CDR3, the DNA is TGCAGTGCTAGGACGGACGTTGAAGCTTTCTTT. Its protein is CSARTDVEAFF.

The chain carries TRBV6-5 and TRBJ2-2; perhaps TRBD1 as D (6 bases). V was pared by 2 bases and J by 3 bases, with 10 bases between. This CDR3 has 15 residues. Per germline, CDR1 MNHEY and CDR2 SVGAGI. The CDR3 loop reads CASSYTDRHTGELFF. CDR3 nucleotide sequence: TGTGCCAGCAGTTACACGGACAGACACACCGGGGAGCTGTTTTTT.

The rearrangement uses TRBV6-5 and TRBJ2-2; D possibly corresponds to TRBD1 (5 bases). CDR1 is MNHEY, CDR2 SVGAGI, per germline. V lost 4 bases to trimming and J lost 5 bases, with 17 bases between them. CDR3 length: 16 residues. CDR3 amino acids: CASSSADRGVTGELFF. The CDR3 coding sequence is TGTGCCAGCAGTTCCGCCGATAGGGGTGTAACCGGGGAGCTGTTTTTT.

This clonotype was seen a few times. This chain uses TRBV3-1 with TRBJ2-7, with 8 nucleotides matching TRBD1. V trimming: 1 base; J trimming: 8 bases; junction bases outside the gene matches: 7. Germline V lookup: CDR1 LGHDT, CDR2 YNNKEL (reference sequence). The CDR3 runs to 14 residues. In DNA, the CDR3 is TGTGCCAGCAGCCAAGTTGGGACAGGAACGAAGCAGTACTTC. This gives the protein CASSQVGTGTKQYF.

The chain has TRBV5-6 and TRBJ2-3; the D gene is possibly TRBD1 (6 bases). Deletions cut 0 bases from V and 0 bases from J, with 14 bases between. The CDR3 contains 17 residues. Germline CDR1 SGHDT, CDR2 YYEEEE. CDR3 nucleotide sequence: TGTGCCAGCAGCTTGGAGGGGACACCTCGTAGCACAGATACGCAGTATTTT. Amino acids: CASSLEGTPRSTDTQYF. Combining the CDR3 with reference TRBV5-6 and TRBJ2-3 gives the whole variable domain DAGVTQSPTHLIKTRGQQVTLRCSPKSGHDTVSWYQQALGQGPQFIFQYYEEEERQRGNFPDRFSGHQFPNYSSELNVNALLLGDSALYLCASSLEGTPRSTDTQYFGPGTRLTVL.

This clonotype has more than one count but fewer than ten. V and J are TRBV13 and TRBJ2-3; D may be TRBD1 (5 bases). This CDR3 has 14 amino acids. Germline V gives CDR1 PRHDT, CDR2 FYEKMQ (reference sequence). The ends were cut back, 5 bases at V and 4 bases at J, with 13 bases in the middle. The CDR3, as DNA: TGTGCCAGCAGCCTTGGGGCCGATTCAGATACGCAGTATTTT. Translation: CASSLGADSDTQYF. The full variable domain, completed using reference TRBV13 and TRBJ2-3, is AAGVIQSPRHLIKEKRETATLKCYPIPRHDTVYWYQQGPGQDPQFLISFYEKMQSDKGSIPDRFSAQQFSDYHSELNMSSLELGDSALYFCASSLGADSDTQYFGPGTRLTVL.

This clonotype occurred a few times. The rearrangement links TRBV20-1 to TRBJ2-3; TRBD1 aligns across 8 bases. The CDR3 loop spans 16 amino acids. Germline V gene data show CDR1 as DFQATT and CDR2 as SNEGSKA (reference sequence). J lost 4 bases, V lost 6 bases, and 15 bases had no gene match. The CDR3 bases are TGCAGTGCGGAGACGGAGGGGCAGGGGGCCTCAGATACGCAGTATTTT. Protein: CSAETEGQGASDTQYF.

This clonotype has more than one count but fewer than ten. The V call is TRBV7-2, the J call TRBJ1-1; D is perhaps TRBD1 (5 bases). V lost 4 bases and J lost 0, with 18 bases in between. The germline CDR1 and CDR2 sequences are SGHTA and FQGNSA. The CDR3 spans 17 residues. The CDR3 protein is CASSSPVGDPMNTEAFF. The CDR3 coding sequence is TGTGCCAGCAGCTCCCCAGTTGGGGACCCTATGAACACTGAAGCTTTCTTT.